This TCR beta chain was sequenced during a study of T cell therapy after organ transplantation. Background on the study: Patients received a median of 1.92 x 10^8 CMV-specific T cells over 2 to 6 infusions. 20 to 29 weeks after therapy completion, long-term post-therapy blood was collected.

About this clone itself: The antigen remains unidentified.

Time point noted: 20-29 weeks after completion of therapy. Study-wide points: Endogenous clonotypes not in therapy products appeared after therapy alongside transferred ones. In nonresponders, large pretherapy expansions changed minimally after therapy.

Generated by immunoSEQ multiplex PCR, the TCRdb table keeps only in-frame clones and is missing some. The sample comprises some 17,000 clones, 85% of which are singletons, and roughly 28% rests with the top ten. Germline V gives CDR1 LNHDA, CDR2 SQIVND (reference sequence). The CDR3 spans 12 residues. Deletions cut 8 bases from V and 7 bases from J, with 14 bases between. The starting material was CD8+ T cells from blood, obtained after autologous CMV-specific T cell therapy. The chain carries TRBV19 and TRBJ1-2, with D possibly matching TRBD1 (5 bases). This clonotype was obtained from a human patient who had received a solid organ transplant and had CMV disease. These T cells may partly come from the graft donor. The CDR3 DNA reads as TGTGCCAGTGGGACCCGTTATCCTGGCTACACCTTC. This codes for CASGTRYPGYTF. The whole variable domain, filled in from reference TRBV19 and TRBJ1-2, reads DGGITQSPKYLFRKEGQNVTLSCEQNLNHDAMYWYRQDPGQGLRLIYYSQIVNDFQKGDIAEGYSVSREKKESFPLTVTSAQKNPTAFYLCASGTRYPGYTFGSGTRLTVV.